This T cell receptor (beta chain) was recorded in a study of blood T cell repertoires in COVID-19. As for the study in general: The United States, Italy and Spain provided the acute and convalescent COVID-19 samples.

Per the original methods: Estimation of nucleated cell counts was performed using reference gene primer amplification. The repertoire was sequenced with immunoSEQ multiplex PCR; TCRdb's copy has only in-frame clones and lacks some. V and J calls plus clone size are reproduced from that table; the DNA served to infer D and trimming. The data hold a few hundred thousand clones, with roughly 91% observed a single time. The CDR3 consists of 12 residues. V was cut by 6 bases and J by 6 bases, with 8 bases left in between. CDR1 is MNHEY, CDR2 SVGAGI, per germline. The V and J genes are TRBV6-5 and TRBJ2-2; no definite D call. The TCR sequence derives from a young woman who had recovered from COVID-19. Sequenced: PBMCs or T cells enriched from blood (not recorded which). CDR3 nucleotide sequence: TGTGCCAGCAGACGTAGTCCCGGGGAGCTGTTTTTT. Translating gives CASRRSPGELFF.